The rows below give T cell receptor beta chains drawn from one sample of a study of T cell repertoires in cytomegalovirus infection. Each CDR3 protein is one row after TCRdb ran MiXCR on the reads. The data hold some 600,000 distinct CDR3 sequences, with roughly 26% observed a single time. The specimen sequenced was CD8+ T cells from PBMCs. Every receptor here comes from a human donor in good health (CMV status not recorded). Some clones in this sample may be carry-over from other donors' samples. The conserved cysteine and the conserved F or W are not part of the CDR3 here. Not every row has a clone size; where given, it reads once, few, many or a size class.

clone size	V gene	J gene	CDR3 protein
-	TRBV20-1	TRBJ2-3	SARDRSGRGSTDTQY
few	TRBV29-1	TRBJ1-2	SVVSVLGYT
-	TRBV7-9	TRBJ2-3	ASSSGGANTDTQY
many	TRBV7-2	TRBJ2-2	ASSLVGDLGANTGELF
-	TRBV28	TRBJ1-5	ASSDKWGEVNQPQH
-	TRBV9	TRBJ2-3	ASNSRVDREDADTQY
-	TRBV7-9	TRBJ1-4	ASSTRQNEKLF
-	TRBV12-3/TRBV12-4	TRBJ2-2	ASSPGLVGASFPGELF
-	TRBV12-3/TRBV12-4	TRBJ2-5	ASSLPGQGQETQY
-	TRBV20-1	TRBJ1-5	SARNRGLNQPQH
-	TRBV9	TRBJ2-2	ASSVYAGELF
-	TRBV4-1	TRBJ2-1	ASSQDSIRRGSYNEQF
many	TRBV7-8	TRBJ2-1	ASSLRAGGLEQF
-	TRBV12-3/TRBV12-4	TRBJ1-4	ASSLGRLKLF
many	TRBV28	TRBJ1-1	ASSPPGVGNTEAF
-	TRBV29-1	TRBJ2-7	SVRLAGSFSYEQY
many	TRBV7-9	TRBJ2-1	ASSLPDRESEQF
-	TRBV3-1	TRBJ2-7	ASSQDDGGLVPSYEQY
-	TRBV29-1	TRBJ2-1	SVLTGNYNEQF
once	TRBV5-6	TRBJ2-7	ASSPSTSGGPHEQC
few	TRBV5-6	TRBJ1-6	ASSFPGQGRESPLH
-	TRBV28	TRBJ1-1	ASSSQEFLEAF
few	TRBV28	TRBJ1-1	AVSWGSMTEAF
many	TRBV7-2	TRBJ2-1	ASNKGGALF
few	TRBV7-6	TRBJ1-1	ASSNNEGTEAF
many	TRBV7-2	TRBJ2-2	ASGPRITGELF
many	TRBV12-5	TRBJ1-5	ASGLVLTLQVGQPQH
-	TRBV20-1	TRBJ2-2	SARDNELAGGQSGELF
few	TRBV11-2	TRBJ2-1	ASSQAWGGLHEQF
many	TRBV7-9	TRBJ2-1	ASSLTTGGRENEQF
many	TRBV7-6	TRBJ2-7	ASSFGVTYEQY
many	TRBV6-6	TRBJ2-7	ASSYGIEEQY
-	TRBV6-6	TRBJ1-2	ASSYWTGSYGYT
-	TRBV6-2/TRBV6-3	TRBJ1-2	ASSRRGNYGYT
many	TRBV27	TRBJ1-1	ASSQGQEAF
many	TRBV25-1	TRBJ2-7	ASSEYYFRTGSSYEQY
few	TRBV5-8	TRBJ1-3	ASSAFLSTVFGNTIY